This passage covers 20 T cell receptor beta chains from one sample sequenced in a study of blood T cell repertoires in COVID-19. Using immunoSEQ multiplex PCR, the repertoire was profiled, and TCRdb retains in-frame clones only, with some absent. Counted here are 350,000 to 500,000 clones, 85% to 90% occurring once; the ten biggest clones make up 0.75% to 0.85%. The sample comprised peripheral blood. These TCRs come from a young man with COVID-19, enrolled during active disease.

The V call is TRBV5-6, the J call TRBJ1-1; 7 nucleotides align to TRBD1. V shed 4 bases, J shed 3 bases, and the junction held 6 bases outside the gene matches. This CDR3 has 14 amino acids. Germline assignment: CDR1 SGHDT and CDR2 YYEEEE. CDR3 DNA sequence: TGTGCCAGCAGCGCCACAGGGGCTGACACTGAAGCTTTCTTT. Its protein is CASSATGADTEAFF.

The gene calls are TRBV11-2 and TRBJ1-1; unclear D gene. The V gene lost 5 bases and the J gene lost 3 bases, with 10 bases spanning the gap. CDR3 length: 13 amino acids. Germline V gene data show CDR1 as SGHAT and CDR2 as FQNNGV. For the CDR3, the DNA is TGTGCCAGCAGCCCGGCGGGGTACACTGAAGCTTTCTTT. Protein product: CASSPAGYTEAFF.

V usage is TRBV10-1 and J usage is TRBJ2-3; 12 nucleotides agree with TRBD2. Unmatched junction bases numbered 3, after V lost 5 bases and J lost 3 bases. The germline CDR1 and CDR2 sequences are WNHNN and SYGVQD (reference sequence). CDR3 length: 15 amino acids. The CDR3 bases are TGCGCCAGCAGTAGACTAGCGGGGGAGACAGATACGCAGTATTTT. It specifies CASSRLAGETDTQYF.

J is TRBJ1-6 and V is TRBV5-6, with D possibly being TRBD1 (5 bases). Trimming pared 2 bases from V and 0 bases from J, leaving 12 bases between. The germline CDR1 and CDR2 sequences are SGHDT and YYEEEE. The CDR3 consists of 17 residues. The CDR3 DNA reads TGTGCCAGCAGCTTTGGCGGGGGGAGCTCCTATAATTCACCCCTCCACTTT. It encodes CASSFGGGSSYNSPLHF. Full variable domain (rest looked up from reference TRBV5-6 and TRBJ1-6): DAGVTQSPTHLIKTRGQQVTLRCSPKSGHDTVSWYQQALGQGPQFIFQYYEEEERQRGNFPDRFSGHQFPNYSSELNVNALLLGDSALYLCASSFGGGSSYNSPLHFGNGTRLTVT.

J is TRBJ2-1 and V is TRBV13; a weak D match, TRBD1 (6 bases). Trimming shortened V by 4 bases and J by 5 bases, and 18 bases separated the two germline ends. Germline assignment: CDR1 PRHDT and CDR2 FYEKMQ (reference sequence). The CDR3 totals 16 residues. This chain's CDR3 is CASSSPLQGTNNEQFF. As DNA, the CDR3 is TGTGCCAGCAGCTCCCCCTTACAGGGAACTAACAATGAGCAGTTCTTC.

The count of this clone is one. This chain connects TRBV7-9 to TRBJ2-1, with D unresolved. The CDR3 runs 13 residues. V lost 5 bases, J lost 4 bases, and 9 bases lay in between. Germline lookup yields CDR1 SEHNR and CDR2 FQNEAQ (reference sequence). The DNA of the CDR3 is TGTGCCAGCAGCCCCGACTCTTACAATGAGCAGTTCTTC. Its protein product is CASSPDSYNEQFF.

CDR3 in amino acids: CASSWNEGTEAFF. CDR3 sequence (DNA): TGCGCCAGCAGCTGGAATGAGGGCACTGAAGCTTTCTTT. This chain uses TRBV5-1 with TRBJ1-1; no definite D call. Germline lookup yields CDR1 SGHRS and CDR2 YFSETQ. V was clipped by 3 bases and J by 4 bases, with 10 bases between them. The CDR3 covers 13 residues.

This clone was picked up a small number of times. The chain's CDR3 is CASRPTGNTEAFF. The DNA for the CDR3 is TGTGCCAGCAGGCCGACAGGGAACACTGAAGCTTTCTTT. J is TRBJ1-1 and V is TRBV27; perhaps TRBD1 as D (6 bases). Germline CDR1 MNHEY, CDR2 SMNVEV (reference sequence). Deletions cut 6 bases from V and 1 base from J, with 9 bases between. The CDR3 totals 13 residues.

This clone was seen a single time. V usage is TRBV20-1 and J usage is TRBJ1-2, with no clear D. Looked up from germline, CDR1 is DFQATT and CDR2 is SNEGSKA (reference sequence). This CDR3 contains 10 residues. The CDR3 nucleotides read TGCAGAGCCGGGAATTTTGGCTACACCTTC. It translates to CRAGNFGYTF.

The chain recombines TRBV20-1 with TRBJ2-1, with 8 nucleotides matching TRBD2. The V and J ends lost 3 bases and 4 bases, in that order; junction bases with no gene match: 5. CDR1 and CDR2 from the germline V gene are DFQATT and SNEGSKA (reference sequence). The CDR3 extends over 14 amino acids. CDR3 protein: CSASVAGPYNEQFF. DNA of the CDR3: TGCAGTGCTAGTGTAGCGGGACCTTACAATGAGCAGTTCTTC.

The J gene is TRBJ2-3, the V gene TRBV4-1, with 12 bases identical to TRBD2. The J segment lost 1 base and the V segment lost 5 bases, leaving 4 bases of the junction unmatched. The CDR3 spans 16 residues. Germline CDR1 reads MGHRA; CDR2 reads YSYEKL. The CDR3 here is CASSSRLAGGTDTQYF. The CDR3 DNA reads as TGCGCCAGCAGCTCACGACTAGCGGGGGGCACAGATACGCAGTATTTT.

This clone occurred once. The chain uses TRBV19 and TRBJ2-7, with TRBD1 as a possible D gene (5 bases). The V end was cut by 5 bases, the J end by 7 bases, with 12 bases between. CDR3 length equals 12 residues. Germline CDR1 and CDR2: LNHDA and SQIVND (reference sequence). In nucleotides, the CDR3 is TGTGCCAGTAGTCAAGGGGTCCAGGAGCAGTACTTC. Residues: CASSQGVQEQYF.

This rearrangement joins TRBV3-1 (or the pseudogene TRBV3-2) to TRBJ2-1; D possibly corresponds to TRBD1 (5 bases). The V gene's germline CDR1 is LGHDT and CDR2 YNNKEL (reference sequence). Trimming left V 6 bases short and J 4 bases short, with 13 bases between. The CDR3 runs 14 residues. The CDR3 here is CASRDTRQYNEQFF. The CDR3 region has the DNA TGTGCCAGCAGGGACACCCGACAGTACAATGAGCAGTTCTTC.

The chain links TRBV5-4 to TRBJ1-2, with 10 bases that match TRBD1. Germline loops: CDR1 SGHNT, CDR2 YYREEE (reference sequence). Germline trimming cut 1 base from V and 8 bases from J; bases unmatched to any gene: 5. The CDR3 consists of 14 residues. The CDR3, as DNA: TGTGCCAGCAGCTTGACCGGGACAGGGGTCGGCTACACCTTC. Amino acids: CASSLTGTGVGYTF.

The gene calls are TRBV20-1 and TRBJ2-7; no clear D gene. CDR1 is DFQATT and CDR2 is SNEGSKA in the germline V gene (reference sequence). This CDR3 region has 11 residues. The V and J ends lost 6 bases and 2 bases respectively, with 8 bases between them. This CDR3 reads CSAARTYEQYF. CDR3 nucleotide sequence: TGCAGTGCAGCCCGAACCTACGAGCAGTACTTC.

This clone was observed a single time. Here the CDR3 DNA reads TGTGCCACCAGTGATTCTGAGGTGGTGGAGACCCAGTACTTC. It translates to CATSDSEVVETQYF. This chain joins TRBV24-1 and TRBJ2-5; D gene uncertain. This CDR3 comprises 14 residues. V lost 2 bases to trimming and J lost 5 bases, with 11 bases between them. Germline CDR1 and CDR2: KGHDR and SFDVKD.

The chain uses TRBV5-6 and TRBJ2-7; 11 bases map to TRBD1. V lost 1 base and J lost 4; bases outside the gene matches: 4. The CDR3 is made up of 15 amino acids. Germline V gene sequence: CDR1 SGHDT, CDR2 YYEEEE. The CDR3 DNA sequence: TGTGCCAGCAGCTTGTTCTGGGACAGGGGGTACGAGCAGTACTTC. Translated, it gives CASSLFWDRGYEQYF.

The chain has TRBV2 and TRBJ2-2, with D perhaps TRBD2 (6 bases). The CDR3 consists of 15 residues. Germline V gene data show CDR1 as SNHLY and CDR2 as FYNNEI. The V and J ends lost 8 bases and 0 bases respectively, with 13 bases between them. Written as DNA, the CDR3 is TGTGCCAGCGGGAGGTCGAATCCGAACACCGGGGAGCTGTTTTTT. Amino acid sequence: CASGRSNPNTGELFF.

V and J are TRBV4-1 and TRBJ1-5; no reliable D call. Trimming took 1 base from V and 2 from J, leaving 12 bases between them. Per the germline V gene, CDR1 is MGHRA and CDR2 is YSYEKL. The CDR3 sequence is 16 residues long. The CDR3 nucleotides are TGCGCCAGCAGCCAAGTGTCCCCTCTCGGCAATCAGCCCCAGCATTTT. As protein: CASSQVSPLGNQPQHF.

V is TRBV11-3 and J is TRBJ1-1; 8 nucleotides align to TRBD1. The ends lost 5 bases at V and 8 bases at J; junction bases unmatched: 7. The CDR3 consists of 13 residues. Germline-derived CDR1 and CDR2 are SGHNT and YENEEA. In DNA form, the CDR3 reads TGTGCCAGCAGCCTCGACAGGGGCATGGAAGCTTTCTTT. Protein: CASSLDRGMEAFF.